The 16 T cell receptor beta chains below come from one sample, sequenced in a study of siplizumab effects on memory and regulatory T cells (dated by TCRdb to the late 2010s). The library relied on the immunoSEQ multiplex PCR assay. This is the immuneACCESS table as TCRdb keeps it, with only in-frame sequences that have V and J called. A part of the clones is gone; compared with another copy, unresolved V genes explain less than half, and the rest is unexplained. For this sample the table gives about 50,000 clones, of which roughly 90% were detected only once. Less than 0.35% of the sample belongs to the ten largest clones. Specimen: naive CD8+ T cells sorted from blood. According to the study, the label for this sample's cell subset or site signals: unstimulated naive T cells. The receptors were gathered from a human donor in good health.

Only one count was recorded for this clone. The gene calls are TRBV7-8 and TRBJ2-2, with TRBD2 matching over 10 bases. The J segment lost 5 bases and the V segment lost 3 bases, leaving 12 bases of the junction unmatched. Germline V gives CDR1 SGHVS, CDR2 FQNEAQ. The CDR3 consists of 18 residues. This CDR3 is CASSLATSGTRGTGELFF. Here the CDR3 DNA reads TGTGCCAGCAGCTTGGCTACTAGCGGGACACGGGGTACCGGGGAGCTGTTTTTT.

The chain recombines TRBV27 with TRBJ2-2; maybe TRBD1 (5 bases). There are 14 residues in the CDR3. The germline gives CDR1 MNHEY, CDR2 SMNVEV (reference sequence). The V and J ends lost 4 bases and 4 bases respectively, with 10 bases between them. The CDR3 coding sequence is TGTGCCAGCAGTTACCAGGACACCACCGGGGAGCTGTTTTTT. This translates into CASSYQDTTGELFF.

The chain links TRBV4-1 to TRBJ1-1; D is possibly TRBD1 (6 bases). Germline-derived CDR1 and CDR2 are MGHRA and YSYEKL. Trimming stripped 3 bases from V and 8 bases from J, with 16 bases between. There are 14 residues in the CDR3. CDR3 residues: CASSQGGGVGEAFF. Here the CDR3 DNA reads TGCGCCAGCAGCCAGGGAGGGGGGGTTGGCGAAGCTTTCTTT.

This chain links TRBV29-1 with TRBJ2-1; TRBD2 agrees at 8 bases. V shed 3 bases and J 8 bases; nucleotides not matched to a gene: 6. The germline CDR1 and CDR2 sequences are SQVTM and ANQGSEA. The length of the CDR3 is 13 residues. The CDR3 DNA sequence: TGCAGCGTTGAGGTCGGGGGGGCCCATGAGCAGTTCTTC. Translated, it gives CSVEVGGAHEQFF.

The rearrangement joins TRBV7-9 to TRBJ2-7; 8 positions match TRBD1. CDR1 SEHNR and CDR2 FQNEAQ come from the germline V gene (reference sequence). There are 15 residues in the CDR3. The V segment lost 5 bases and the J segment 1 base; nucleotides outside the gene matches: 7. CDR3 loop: CASSPRDRPSYEQYF. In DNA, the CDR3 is TGTGCCAGCAGCCCCCGGGACAGGCCTTCCTACGAGCAGTACTTC.

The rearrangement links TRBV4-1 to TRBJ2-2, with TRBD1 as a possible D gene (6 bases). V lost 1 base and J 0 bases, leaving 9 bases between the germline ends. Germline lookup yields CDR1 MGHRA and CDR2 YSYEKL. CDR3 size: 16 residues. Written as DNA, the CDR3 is TGCGCCAGCAGCCAAGCAGGGGCCCCGAACACCGGGGAGCTGTTTTTT. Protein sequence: CASSQAGAPNTGELFF.

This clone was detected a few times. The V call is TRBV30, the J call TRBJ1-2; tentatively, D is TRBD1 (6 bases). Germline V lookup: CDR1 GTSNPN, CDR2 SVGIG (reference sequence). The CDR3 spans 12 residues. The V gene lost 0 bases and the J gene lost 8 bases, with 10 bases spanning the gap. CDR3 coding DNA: TGTGCCTGGAGTGTAGGGGGAAGAGGCTACACCTTC. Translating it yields CAWSVGGRGYTF.

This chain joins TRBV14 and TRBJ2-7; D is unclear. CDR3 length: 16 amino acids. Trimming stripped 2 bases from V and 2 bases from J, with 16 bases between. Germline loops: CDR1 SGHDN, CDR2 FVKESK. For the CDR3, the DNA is TGTGCCAGCAGCCAAAGCTGGAAGCAGCCGCCCTACGAGCAGTACTTC. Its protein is CASSQSWKQPPYEQYF.

In nucleotides, the CDR3 is TGTGCCAGCAGTGAAGCGCTAAGAGACAACTATGGCTACACCTTC. Residues: CASSEALRDNYGYTF. This chain links TRBV2 with TRBJ1-2; D call uncertain. The CDR3 has 15 amino acids. Germline V gives CDR1 SNHLY, CDR2 FYNNEI. The V end lost 0 bases, the J end lost 2 bases, and 10 bases lay between the germline ends.

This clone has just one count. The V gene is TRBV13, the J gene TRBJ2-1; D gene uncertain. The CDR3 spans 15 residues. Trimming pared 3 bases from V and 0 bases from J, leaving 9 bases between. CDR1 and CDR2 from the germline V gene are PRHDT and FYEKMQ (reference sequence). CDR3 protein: CASSFGDPSYNEQFF. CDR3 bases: TGTGCCAGCAGCTTTGGCGATCCCTCCTACAATGAGCAGTTCTTC.

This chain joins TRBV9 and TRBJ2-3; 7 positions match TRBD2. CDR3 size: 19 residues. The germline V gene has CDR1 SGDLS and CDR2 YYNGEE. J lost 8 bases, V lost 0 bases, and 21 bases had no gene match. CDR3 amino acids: CASSVEEPLAAHNPGTQYF. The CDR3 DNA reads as TGTGCCAGCAGCGTAGAAGAGCCGCTAGCGGCGCACAACCCCGGTACGCAGTATTTT.

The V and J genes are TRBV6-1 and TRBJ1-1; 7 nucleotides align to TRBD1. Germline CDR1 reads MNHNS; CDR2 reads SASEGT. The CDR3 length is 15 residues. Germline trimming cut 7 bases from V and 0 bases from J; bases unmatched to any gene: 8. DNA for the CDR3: TGTGCCAGCAATAAAGAGGGACAGTTGAACACTGAAGCTTTCTTT. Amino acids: CASNKEGQLNTEAFF.

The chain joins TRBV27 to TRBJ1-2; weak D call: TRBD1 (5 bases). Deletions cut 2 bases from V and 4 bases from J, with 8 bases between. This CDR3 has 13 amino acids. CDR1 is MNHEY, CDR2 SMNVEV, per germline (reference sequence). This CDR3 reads CASSLPGGYGYTF. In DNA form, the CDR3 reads TGTGCCAGCAGTTTACCGGGGGGCTATGGCTACACCTTC.

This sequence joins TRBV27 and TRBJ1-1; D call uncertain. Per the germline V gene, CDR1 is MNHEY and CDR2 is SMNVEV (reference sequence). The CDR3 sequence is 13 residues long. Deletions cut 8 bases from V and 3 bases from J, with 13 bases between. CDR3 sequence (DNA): TGTGCCAGCGCCATAGTCCCCCACACTGAAGCTTTCTTT. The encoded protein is CASAIVPHTEAFF.

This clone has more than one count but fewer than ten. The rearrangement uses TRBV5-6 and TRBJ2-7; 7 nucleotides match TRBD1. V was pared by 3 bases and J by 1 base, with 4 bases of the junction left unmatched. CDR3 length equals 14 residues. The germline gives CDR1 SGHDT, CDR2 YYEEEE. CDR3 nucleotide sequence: TGTGCCAGCAGCTGGACAGGCAGTTCCTACGAGCAGTACTTC. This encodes CASSWTGSSYEQYF.

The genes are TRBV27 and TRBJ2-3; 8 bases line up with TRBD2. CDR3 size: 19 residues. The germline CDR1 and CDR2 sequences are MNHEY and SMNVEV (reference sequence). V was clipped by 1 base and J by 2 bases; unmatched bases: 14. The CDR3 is CASSLFGGDHVLPTDTQYF. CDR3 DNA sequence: TGTGCCAGCAGTTTATTCGGGGGGGACCACGTTCTCCCCACAGATACGCAGTATTTT.